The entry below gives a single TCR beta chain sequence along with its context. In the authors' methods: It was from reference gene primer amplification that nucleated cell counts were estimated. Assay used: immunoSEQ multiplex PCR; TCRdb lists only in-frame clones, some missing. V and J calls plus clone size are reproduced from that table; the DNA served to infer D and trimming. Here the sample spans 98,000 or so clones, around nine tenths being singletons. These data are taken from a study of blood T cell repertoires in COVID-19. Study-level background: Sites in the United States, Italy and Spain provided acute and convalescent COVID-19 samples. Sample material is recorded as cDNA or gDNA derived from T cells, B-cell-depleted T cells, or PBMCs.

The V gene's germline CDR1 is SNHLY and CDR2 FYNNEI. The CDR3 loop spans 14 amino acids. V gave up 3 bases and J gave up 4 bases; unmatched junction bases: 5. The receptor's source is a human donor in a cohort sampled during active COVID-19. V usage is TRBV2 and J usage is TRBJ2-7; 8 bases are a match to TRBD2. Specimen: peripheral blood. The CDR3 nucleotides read TGTGCCAGCAGTGATCTAAGCGGGAGTTACGAGCAGTACTTC. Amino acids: CASSDLSGSYEQYF.